A selection of T cell receptor beta chains follows, all from one sample in a study of blood T cell repertoires in COVID-19. Libraries were prepared by immunoSEQ multiplex PCR; TCRdb keeps only in-frame clonotypes and omits some of them. This table has a few hundred thousand clones, over 80% appearing once. Sequencing was done on a sample of peripheral blood. The receptors derive from a woman in her forties with acute or convalescent COVID-19. Each CDR3 is given with its conserved first and last residue. The D gene is left open where the match is weak. Clone size is shown for a subset of rows, as once, few, many or a class of expanded clone.

size	V	J	D	DNA	CDR3
-	TRBV19	TRBJ1-6	-	TGTGCCAGTAGTAACACAGGGCGTTGGCCACCCCTCCACTTT	CASSNTGRWPPLHF
-	TRBV5-1	TRBJ1-3	TRBD1	TGCGCCAGCAGCTTGGAGTCAGGGGGTAACGGAAACACCATATATTTT	CASSLESGGNGNTIYF
-	TRBV5-4	TRBJ2-5	-	TGTGCCAGCAGCTTGGGATGGGGAACGGACAGAAGGGGCGAGACCCAGTACTTC	CASSLGWGTDRRGETQYF
-	TRBV14	TRBJ1-1	-	TGTGCCAGCAGCCAACAGCAGGGACAAGGGAACACTGAAGCTTTCTTT	CASSQQQGQGNTEAFF
-	TRBV6-5	TRBJ2-1	-	TGTGCCAGCAGGGTCGGGGAACCCTACAATGAGCAGTTCTTC	CASRVGEPYNEQFF
-	TRBV2	TRBJ1-2	-	TGTGCCAGCACCACTGGTCGGGGGAACTATGGCTACACCTTC	CASTTGRGNYGYTF
-	TRBV11-2	TRBJ1-2	TRBD1	TGTGCCAGCAGCTTAGTAATGATACAGGGGGCCCGTTATGGCTACACCTTC	CASSLVMIQGARYGYTF
-	TRBV19	TRBJ1-2	TRBD1	TGTGCCAGTAGTTCGCCGGGACAGCCCGAGAGGGGCTACACCTTC	CASSSPGQPERGYTF
few	TRBV29-1	TRBJ1-2	-	TGCAGCGTGGGGGGGGCGATGGTCTATGGCTACACCTTC	CSVGGAMVYGYTF
-	TRBV5-1	TRBJ2-3	-	TGCGCCAGCAGCTTGGAGGCTAGCGGCACAGATACGCAGTATTTT	CASSLEASGTDTQYF
-	TRBV10-2	TRBJ1-6	-	TGCGCCAGCAGTGACGGCTTCAGGCTTACTTATAATTCACCCCTCCACTTT	CASSDGFRLTYNSPLHF
-	TRBV2	TRBJ2-1	-	TGTGCCAGCAGTGACTCGGGGGCCTACAATGAGCAGTTCTTC	CASSDSGAYNEQFF
-	TRBV5-6	TRBJ1-4	-	TGTGCCAGCAGCTTGTTAAGGGGCACTAATGAAAAACTGTTTTTT	CASSLLRGTNEKLFF
-	TRBV24-1	TRBJ2-3	-	TGTGCCACCAGTGATGAGGCAGGGGTAGCCAGCACAGATACGCAGTATTTT	CATSDEAGVASTDTQYF
-	TRBV4-1	TRBJ1-2	TRBD1	TGCGCCAGCAGCCAACCGGACAGGGATGCCTATGGCTACACCTTC	CASSQPDRDAYGYTF